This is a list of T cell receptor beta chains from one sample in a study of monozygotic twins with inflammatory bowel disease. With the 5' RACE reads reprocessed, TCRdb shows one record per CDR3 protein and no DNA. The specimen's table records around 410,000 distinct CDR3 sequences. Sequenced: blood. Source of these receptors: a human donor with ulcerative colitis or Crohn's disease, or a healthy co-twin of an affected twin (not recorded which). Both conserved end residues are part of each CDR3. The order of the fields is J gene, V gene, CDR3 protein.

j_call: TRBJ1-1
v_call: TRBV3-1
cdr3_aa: CASSFRWRTEAFF

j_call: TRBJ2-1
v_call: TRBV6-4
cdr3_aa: CASREREGPYNEQFF

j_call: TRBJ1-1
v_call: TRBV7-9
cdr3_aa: CASNRGDGQAEAFF

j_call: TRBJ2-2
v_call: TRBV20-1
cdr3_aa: CSARGSGSNTGELFF

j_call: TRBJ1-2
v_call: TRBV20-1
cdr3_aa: CSAREGNFYYGYTF

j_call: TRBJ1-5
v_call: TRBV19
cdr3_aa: CASLSLFSNQPQHF

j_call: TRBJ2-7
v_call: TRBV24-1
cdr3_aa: CATGGTSGSSYEQYF

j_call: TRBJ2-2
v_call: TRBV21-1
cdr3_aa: CASIPPRDRKNTGELFF

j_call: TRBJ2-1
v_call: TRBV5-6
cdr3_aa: CASSLGIRTAIYNEQFF

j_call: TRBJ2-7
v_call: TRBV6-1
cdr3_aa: CASSPPGWQGYYEQYF

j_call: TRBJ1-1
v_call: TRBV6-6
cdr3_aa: CASRWGRGDTEAFF

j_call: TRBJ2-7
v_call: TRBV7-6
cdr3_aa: CASSTPEDQYEQYF

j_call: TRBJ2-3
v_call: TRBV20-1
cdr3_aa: CSASPTSATDTQYF

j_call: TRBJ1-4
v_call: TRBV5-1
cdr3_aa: CASSVQGRPGEKLFF

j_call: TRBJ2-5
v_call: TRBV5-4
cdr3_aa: CASSYPGLQETQYF

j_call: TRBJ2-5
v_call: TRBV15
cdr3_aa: CATSRRVQETQYF

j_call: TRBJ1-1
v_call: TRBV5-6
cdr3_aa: CASRVYDGPNTEAFF

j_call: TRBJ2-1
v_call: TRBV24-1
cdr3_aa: CATSDLKRGSRSSYNEQFF

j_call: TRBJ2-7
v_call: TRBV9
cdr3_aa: CASSVRDRAVDEQYF

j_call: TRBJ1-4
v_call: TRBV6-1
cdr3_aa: CASSEEWRQANEKLFF

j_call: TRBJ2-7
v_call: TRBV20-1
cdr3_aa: CSAPRAASGTYEQYF

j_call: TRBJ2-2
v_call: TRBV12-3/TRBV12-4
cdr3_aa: CASSSLNAGTAYAGELFF

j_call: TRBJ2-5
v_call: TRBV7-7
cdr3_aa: CASSPSRNQETQYF

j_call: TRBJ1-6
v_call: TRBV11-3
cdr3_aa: CASSLHALSPLHF

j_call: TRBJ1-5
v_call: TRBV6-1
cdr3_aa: CASSIPAGGLDQPQHF

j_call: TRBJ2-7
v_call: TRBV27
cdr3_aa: CASPSEGLGFRSTKYF

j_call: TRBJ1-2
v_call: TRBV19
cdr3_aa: CASTEGNYGYTF

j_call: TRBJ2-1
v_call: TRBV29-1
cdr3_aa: CSRRQGHEQFF

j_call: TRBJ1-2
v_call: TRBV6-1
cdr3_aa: CASSVPQPGSPRGYTF

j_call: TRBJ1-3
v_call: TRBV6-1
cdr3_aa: CASRLGQGAGNTIYF

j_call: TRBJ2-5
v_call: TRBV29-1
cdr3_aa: CSVDGVVETQYF

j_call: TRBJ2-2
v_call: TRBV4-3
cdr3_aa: CASSQNAGANTGELFF

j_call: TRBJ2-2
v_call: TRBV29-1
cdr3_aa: CSVRTSGRRSGGELFF

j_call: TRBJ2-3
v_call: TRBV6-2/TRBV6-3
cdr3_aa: CASSYSGAGVADTQYF

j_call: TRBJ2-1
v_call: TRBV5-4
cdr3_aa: CASSFYSGVTYNEQFF

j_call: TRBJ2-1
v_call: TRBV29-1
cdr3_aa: CSVDGAKSSYNEQFF

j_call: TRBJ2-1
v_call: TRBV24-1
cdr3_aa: CATSDLGTSDNEQFF